What follows are 25 T cell receptor beta chains derived from one specimen sequenced in a study of CD8+ T cells in alopecia areata. Sequencing templates came from extracted RNA that was reverse transcribed into cDNA. Sequencing was performed with immunoSEQ multiplex PCR; in TCRdb, only in-frame clones are kept and a portion is missing. This repertoire holds around 100,000 clones, and none appear only once. Sequenced: lesional skin. The receptor set was obtained from a C3H/HeJ mouse with alopecia areata. The strain bears MHC haplotype H2-k.

With regard to this clone: Gene and germline names: mouse. Read coverage stops 4 residues before the CDR3 terminus; the germline J gene supplies the remainder. The chain has TRBV13-3 and TRBJ2-2; TRBD1 aligns across 8 bases. V shed 4 bases, J shed 1 base, and the junction held 6 bases outside the gene matches. CDR3 length: 16 residues. Germline-derived CDR1 and CDR2 are NNHDY and SYVADS. The DNA read from the CDR3 is TGTGCCAGCAGTCCCATGACAGGGGAAAACACCGGG. Residues: CASSPMTGENTG. The CDR3 as a whole reads CASSPMTGENTGQLYF.

In this sample, this clone turned up a few times. Mouse gene names apply. The read halts 4 residues ahead of the CDR3 end, with the missing end drawn from the germline J gene. The genes are TRBV31 and TRBJ1-1, with D maybe TRBD1 (6 bases). The germline gives CDR1 GKSSPN, CDR2 SITVG. The V gene lost 2 bases and the J gene lost 0 bases, with 10 bases spanning the gap. The CDR3 is 14 residues long. The CDR3 bases that were read are TGTGCCTGGAGTGTGAGGGGGTCAAACACA. Translated: CAWSVRGSNT. The whole CDR3 protein reads CAWSVRGSNTEVFF.

This clone was counted between two and nine times. Gene names are mouse gene names. The read terminates 4 residues ahead of where the CDR3 ends, so the germline J gene completes it. The V gene is TRBV1, the J gene TRBJ2-3, with unresolved D. The V end was cut by 5 bases, the J end by 0 bases, with 9 bases between. The CDR3 extends over 14 amino acids. Germline CDR1 reads NSQYPW; CDR2 reads LRSPGD (reference sequence). CDR3 sequence reads: CTCSPSTSAETLYF. The sequenced part of the CDR3 DNA is TGCACCTGCAGTCCGTCGACTAGTGCAGAA.

To note about this clone: The listed genes are named as in mouse. The CDR3 end falls 4 residues outside the read, so it is completed with the germline J gene. The rearrangement links TRBV19 to TRBJ2-5; TRBD2 aligns across 11 bases. The germline gives CDR1 FNHDT, CDR2 SITEND (reference sequence). This CDR3 is 14 amino acids long. The CDR3 here is CASRPGLGGDTQYF. The CDR3 bases that were read are TGTGCCAGCAGGCCCGGACTGGGGGGAGAC.

This clone was found a few times. Gene names are mouse gene names. The read finishes 4 residues shy of the CDR3 end, and the germline J gene is used to complete it. The gene calls are TRBV1 and TRBJ2-2, with D possibly being TRBD2 (7 bases). The V gene's germline CDR1 is NSQYPW and CDR2 LRSPGD (reference sequence). V was pared by 0 bases and J by 4 bases, with 15 bases between. There are 17 residues in the CDR3. This chain's CDR3 is CTCSADKGGRGTGQLYF. The part of the CDR3 DNA that was read is TGCACCTGCAGTGCAGATAAGGGGGGCCGGGGCACCGGG.

This clone was picked up a small number of times. The genes and germline here are from mouse. The read ends 4 residues early relative to the CDR3; the germline J gene fills the gap. The chain combines TRBV13-1 with TRBJ2-5; weak D call: TRBD2 (6 bases). The germline CDR1 and CDR2 sequences are NSHNY and SYGAGN. The CDR3 is 14 residues long. V dropped 0 bases and J dropped 2 bases, with 7 bases sitting between them. The sequenced part of the CDR3 DNA is TGTGCCAGCAGTGATGTACTGGGCCAAGAC. This translates into CASSDVLGQD. From start to end, the CDR3 is CASSDVLGQDTQYF.

The table lists this clone with a few counts. The genes are named according to mouse. The CDR3 loop is CTCSAGTGSNERLFF. The sequenced CDR3 bases are TGCACCTGCAGTGCGGGGACAGGCTCCAACGAA. V and J are TRBV1 and TRBJ1-4; 8 bases match TRBD1. The read ends 4 residues shy of where the CDR3 ends; the end is completed using the germline J gene. Trimming removed 3 bases from V and 2 bases from J; junction bases left unmatched: 2. This CDR3 contains 15 residues. CDR1 is NSQYPW, CDR2 LRSPGD, per germline (reference sequence). The variable domain in full, completed from reference TRBV1 and TRBJ1-4, reads VTLLEQNPRWRLVPRGQAVNLRCILKNSQYPWMSWYQQDLQKQLQWLFTLRSPGDKEVKSLPGADYLATRVTDTELRLQVANMSQGRTLYCTCSAGTGSNERLFFGHGTKLSVL.

This clone has more than one count but fewer than ten. Each gene name is a mouse one. The read stops 4 residues short of the end of the CDR3; the missing end is completed from the germline J gene. The sample has other DNA sequences that encode this CDR3 too. The chain carries TRBV13-3 and TRBJ2-7; the D gene is possibly TRBD2 (6 bases). The germline V gene has CDR1 NNHDY and CDR2 SYVADS. Trimming took 4 bases from V and 0 from J, leaving 8 bases between them. There are 13 residues in the CDR3. The CDR3 DNA, read in part, is TGTGCCAGCAGTCCACTGGGCTCCTAT. Its protein product is CASSPLGSY. The CDR3 in full is CASSPLGSYEQYF.

As for this clone: Germline and genes here are mouse. The read falls 4 residues short of the CDR3 end, and the missing part is taken from the germline J gene. The chain carries TRBV13-3 and TRBJ2-2; TRBD1 aligns across 7 bases. Germline V gene data show CDR1 as NNHDY and CDR2 as SYVADS. CDR3 size: 14 residues. After removal of 0 bases from V and 5 bases from J, the junction contained 1 base not matched to a gene. CDR3 amino acids: CASSDGQGTGQLYF. Partial CDR3 DNA: TGTGCCAGCAGTGATGGACAGGGAACCGGG.

This clone was seen repeatedly, ten times or more. Here the gene names and germline are mouse. From the germline J gene comes the end of the CDR3, since the read stops 4 residues before it. The chain has TRBV13-3 and TRBJ1-2; D may be TRBD1 (5 bases). The CDR3 runs to 15 residues. CDR1 is NNHDY, CDR2 SYVADS, per germline. V was trimmed by 2 bases and J by 0 bases, leaving 11 bases between them. CDR3 region: CASSESGGSNSDYTF. The CDR3 bases that were read are TGTGCCAGCAGTGAGAGTGGGGGATCAAACTCC.

This clone was counted at least ten times. Each gene name is a mouse one. The sequenced fragment ends 4 residues before the CDR3 boundary, so the rest is inferred from the germline J gene. This chain links TRBV19 with TRBJ2-7; 10 nucleotides agree with TRBD2. Germline loops: CDR1 FNHDT, CDR2 SITEND (reference sequence). This CDR3 has 14 amino acids. The CDR3 is CASSIVDWGYEQYF. The sequenced CDR3 bases are TGTGCCAGCAGTATCGTGGACTGGGGGTAT.

Points on this clone: The gene names here belong to mouse. The read terminates 4 residues before the CDR3 end, so the remaining end is supplied by the germline J gene. The V and J genes are TRBV13-3 and TRBJ1-4; D might be TRBD1 (5 bases). Germline V gives CDR1 NNHDY, CDR2 SYVADS. Between the trimmed V and J ends, which lost 3 bases and 3 bases, there was a span of 9 bases. This CDR3 has 14 amino acids. The sequenced CDR3 bases are TGTGCCAGCAGTGTCAGGGTCCCCAACGAA. It translates to CASSVRVPNE. From start to end, the CDR3 is CASSVRVPNERLFF. Using reference TRBV13-3 and TRBJ1-4 for the parts outside the CDR3, the full variable domain is EAAVTQSPRSKVAVTGGKVTLSCHQTNNHDYMYWYRQDTGHGLRLIHYSYVADSTEKGDIPDGYKASRPSQENFSLILELASLSQTAVYFCASSVRVPNERLFFGHGTKLSVL.

A remark on this clone: Here the gene names and germline are mouse. The read terminates 4 residues before the CDR3 end, so the remaining end is supplied by the germline J gene. V is TRBV13-3 and J is TRBJ1-1; TRBD1 aligns across 10 bases. Germline CDR1 is NNHDY and CDR2 is SYVADS. The CDR3 consists of 16 residues. Unmatched junction bases numbered 4, after V lost 1 base and J lost 1 base. The CDR3 bases that were read are TGTGCCAGCAGTGATCCTGACAGGGGGCAAAACACA. It codes for CASSDPDRGQNT. The complete CDR3 sequence is CASSDPDRGQNTEVFF.

The table lists this clone with a few counts. The genes are named according to mouse. The CDR3 end lies 4 residues beyond the end of the read and is filled in from the germline J gene. V and J are TRBV13-2 and TRBJ2-3; 10 nucleotides align to TRBD2. V lost 0 bases, J lost 0 bases, and 1 base stayed unmatched. The CDR3 totals 16 residues. Germline CDR1 is NNHNN and CDR2 is SYGAGS (reference sequence). The part of the CDR3 DNA that was read is TGTGCCAGCGGTGATGTGACTGGGGGGAGTGCAGAA. It translates to CASGDVTGGSAE. Given in full, the CDR3 is CASGDVTGGSAETLYF.

Worth noting for this clone: Gene names are the mouse ones. Read data end 4 residues before the CDR3 end; the end is taken from the germline J gene. The chain joins TRBV13-3 to TRBJ1-1; 9 bases match TRBD1. The CDR3 is 15 amino acids. Germline V gene lookup returns CDR1 NNHDY and CDR2 SYVADS. V shed 3 bases, J shed 3 bases, and the junction held 6 bases outside the gene matches. This CDR3 reads CASSGPGQGYTEVFF. Partial CDR3 DNA: TGTGCCAGCAGTGGGCCGGGACAGGGATACACA.

On this clone: The genes and germline here are from mouse. The read is 4 residues too short to cover the CDR3 end, so that end is filled in from the germline J gene. The rearrangement links TRBV13-3 to TRBJ2-5; D unclear. The germline CDR1 and CDR2 sequences are NNHDY and SYVADS. The CDR3 sequence is 12 residues long. V was pared by 6 bases and J by 3 bases, with 8 bases between. The CDR3 bases that were read are TGTGCCAGCACAGGCGATCAAGAC. The encoded protein is CASTGDQD. The CDR3 as a whole reads CASTGDQDTQYF.

Of note for this clone: Gene names are the mouse ones. The read halts 4 residues ahead of the CDR3 end, with the missing end drawn from the germline J gene. The chain recombines TRBV19 with TRBJ2-7, with TRBD2 matching 7 bases. Germline-derived CDR1 and CDR2 are FNHDT and SITEND (reference sequence). The length of the CDR3 is 13 residues. The CDR3 DNA, read in part, is TGTGCCAGCAGATCGTTGGGGGGTTAT. Translated: CASRSLGGY. The full CDR3 is CASRSLGGYEQYF.

This clone was detected ten times or more. Mouse germline and gene names are used. The read ends 4 residues before the CDR3 terminus; that terminus is restored from the germline J gene. V gene TRBV13-1 combines with J gene TRBJ2-2; D is unresolved. Germline CDR1 NSHNY, CDR2 SYGAGN. V was shortened by 1 base and J by 0 bases, with 4 bases between the two germline ends. The CDR3 has 14 amino acids. CDR3 DNA, as far as it was read: TGTGCCAGCAGTGATCAAGCAAACACCGGG. This codes for CASSDQANTG. The CDR3 in full is CASSDQANTGQLYF.

This clone was seen a few times. Gene and germline names: mouse. The sequenced CDR3 bases are TGTGCCAGCAGTGCCCCCCACAGGGGTGATGCAGAA. Translation gives CASSAPHRGDAE. The whole CDR3 sequence is CASSAPHRGDAETLYF. This rearrangement joins TRBV13-1 to TRBJ2-3, with 7 bases fitting TRBD1. The read falls 4 residues short of the CDR3 end, and the missing part is taken from the germline J gene. Per germline, CDR1 NSHNY and CDR2 SYGAGN. The CDR3 spans 16 residues. Trimming cost V 3 bases and J 2 bases; bases outside gene matches: 9.

A word on this clone: Gene names follow the mouse nomenclature. With the read ending 4 residues before the CDR3 end, the germline J gene is used to fill in that end. The chain recombines TRBV1 with TRBJ1-4, with 8 nucleotides matching TRBD1. The CDR3 is made up of 16 amino acids. Trimming at V came to 3 bases and at J to 6 bases, leaving 9 bases not matched to a gene. CDR1 is NSQYPW, CDR2 LRSPGD, per germline (reference sequence). The CDR3 loop reads CTCSAGRGRRDERLFF. The CDR3 DNA, read in part, is TGCACCTGCAGTGCCGGCAGGGGGCGGAGGGACGAA.

At least ten counts were recorded for this clone. At residue 13, TCRdb's protein is not the same as the translated DNA, so the protein here was read from the DNA. Gene names and germline match the mouse. The sequenced fragment ends 3 residues before the CDR3 boundary, so the rest is inferred from the germline J gene. The chain recombines TRBV13-3 with TRBJ1-6, with TRBD1 identical over 11 bases. TRBJ1-6 falls under the ORF class, with uncertain function. The CDR3 length is 16 residues. Germline CDR1 reads NNHDY; CDR2 reads SYVADS. The ends lost 4 bases at V and 9 bases at J; junction bases unmatched: 9. Incomplete CDR3 DNA: TGTGCCAGCAGTATCCGGGACAGGGGGAAAAGTTCGCCC. Translating gives CASSIRDRGKSSP. The whole CDR3 protein is CASSIRDRGKSSPLYF.

With regard to this clone: Mouse gene names apply. CDR3 bases read: TGTGCCAGCAGTGATATGAACTGGGGCTATGCT. Translated: CASSDMNWGYA. The CDR3 in full is CASSDMNWGYAEQFF. V gene TRBV13-1 combines with J gene TRBJ2-1, with 7 positions matching TRBD2. The read comes to an end 4 residues before the CDR3 does, leaving the germline J gene to fill in the end. The CDR3 is 15 residues long. V lost 1 base and J lost 3; bases outside the gene matches: 4. Germline V gene sequence: CDR1 NSHNY, CDR2 SYGAGN.

On this clone itself: The gene names here belong to mouse. The read is 4 residues too short to cover the CDR3 end, so that end is filled in from the germline J gene. The chain links TRBV1 to TRBJ2-7; D perhaps matches TRBD1 (6 bases). This CDR3 has 14 residues. Germline V gene lookup returns CDR1 NSQYPW and CDR2 LRSPGD (reference sequence). V lost 0 bases and J 3 bases, leaving 9 bases between the germline ends. The sequenced part of the CDR3 DNA is TGCACCTGCAGTGCAGATGACAGGTACTAT. It is translated as CTCSADDRYY. In full, the CDR3 is CTCSADDRYYEQYF. The variable domain in full, completed from reference TRBV1 and TRBJ2-7, reads VTLLEQNPRWRLVPRGQAVNLRCILKNSQYPWMSWYQQDLQKQLQWLFTLRSPGDKEVKSLPGADYLATRVTDTELRLQVANMSQGRTLYCTCSADDRYYEQYFGPGTRLTVL.

There are a few counts of this clone. Gene names and germline refer to mouse. The CDR3 bases that were read are TGTGCTAGCAGTAGATGGGAGACAGGAGAC. Translated, it gives CASSRWETGD. The whole CDR3 sequence is CASSRWETGDTQYF. The chain employs TRBV17 and TRBJ2-5; maybe TRBD1 (6 bases). The read ends 4 residues before the CDR3 terminus; that terminus is restored from the germline J gene. The germline CDR1 and CDR2 sequences are MNHDT and YYDKIL. This CDR3 contains 14 residues.

There are a few counts of this clone. Gene names refer to mouse genes. The sequenced fragment ends 4 residues before the CDR3 boundary, so the rest is inferred from the germline J gene. The V call is TRBV13-3, the J call TRBJ2-7; 11 bases fit TRBD2. Germline CDR1 is NNHDY and CDR2 is SYVADS. This CDR3 has 14 residues. CDR3 region: CASSKTGGEYEQYF. CDR3 bases read: TGTGCCAGCAGTAAGACTGGGGGGGAATAT.